Each of the 25 T cell receptor beta chains below was sequenced from the same sample in a study of response to subunit inactivated influenza vaccine. TCRdb reprocessed the RT-PCR reads with MiXCR, giving one entry per CDR3 protein. This table holds under 550,000 distinct CDR3 sequences, approximately 7.8% found once. Material: PBMCs from blood, obtained less than 30 months after vaccination. These receptors all stem from a man aged 45 to 70 who received an inactivated influenza vaccine.

This clonotype was picked up a small number of times. The chain recombines TRBV4-3 with TRBJ2-7; the D is unclear. The CDR3 is 15 amino acids. Germline assignment: CDR1 LGHNA and CDR2 YSLEER. Between the trimmed V and J ends, which lost 4 bases and 2 bases, there was a span of 15 bases. CDR3 protein: CASSLDVLNPYEQYF. For the CDR3, the DNA is TGCGCCAGCAGCCTCGACGTTCTGAACCCCTACGAGCAGTACTTC.

This clonotype was found many times. This chain uses TRBV6-5 with TRBJ2-5, with unresolved D. The CDR3 runs to 14 residues. Trimming took off 0 bases at V and 4 bases at J, with 9 bases between the two ends. The germline CDR1 and CDR2 sequences are MNHEY and SVGAGI. Written as DNA, the CDR3 is TGTGCCAGCAGTTACTCGTCCTCGGGAGAGACCCAGTACTTC. It yields the protein CASSYSSSGETQYF.

A few counts support this clonotype. The chain combines TRBV12-3 or TRBV12-4 with TRBJ1-5, with D unresolved. V lost 6 bases, J lost 4 bases, and 10 bases lay in between. The CDR3 is 13 residues long. The CDR3 coding sequence is TGTGCCAGCAGCCCCTCCCTTAATCAGCCCCAGCATTTT. Translation: CASSPSLNQPQHF.

The chain recombines TRBV9 with TRBJ2-1; tentatively, D is TRBD1 or TRBD2 (5 bases each). The V gene lost 0 bases and the J gene lost 7 bases, with 14 bases spanning the gap. The CDR3 loop spans 15 amino acids. Germline CDR1 reads SGDLS; CDR2 reads YYNGEE. The CDR3 nucleotides read TGTGCCAGCAGCGTAGGGGGCGGACTCGGTAATGAGCAGTTCTTC. It specifies CASSVGGGLGNEQFF.

The V and J genes are TRBV6-2 or TRBV6-3 and TRBJ2-5; D perhaps matches TRBD2 (6 bases). The CDR3 length is 13 residues. With 1 base removed from V and 4 bases from J, the gap between germline ends came to 7 bases. Germline CDR1 is MNHEY and CDR2 is SVGEGT. The CDR3, as DNA: TGTGCCAGCAGTTACTTCGGGGGAGAGACCCAGTACTTC. Amino acids: CASSYFGGETQYF.

This clonotype was counted only a few times. The genes are TRBV2 and TRBJ2-3, with 12 bases aligning to TRBD2. Germline CDR1 is SNHLY and CDR2 is FYNNEI. The CDR3 loop spans 15 amino acids. J was trimmed by 9 bases and V by 2 bases; bases with no gene match: 6. CDR3 region: CASSENLAGGLTQYF. In DNA form, the CDR3 reads TGTGCCAGCAGTGAAAACCTAGCGGGGGGGCTCACGCAGTATTTT. The full variable domain, in which reference TRBV2 and TRBJ2-3 provide the parts outside the CDR3, is EPEVTQTPSHQVTQMGQEVILRCVPISNHLYFYWYRQILGQKVEFLVSFYNNEISEKSEIFDDQFSVERPDGSNFTLKIRSTKLEDSAMYFCASSENLAGGLTQYFGPGTRLTVL.

V and J are TRBV28 and TRBJ2-3; the match to TRBD2 covers 9 bases. CDR3 length equals 15 residues. Germline lookup yields CDR1 MDHEN and CDR2 SYDVKM. With 6 bases clipped from V and 2 bases from J, the junction kept 6 bases outside the gene matches. CDR3 protein: CASSKAGLATDTQYF. CDR3 nucleotides: TGTGCCAGCAGCAAAGCGGGACTAGCCACAGATACGCAGTATTTT.

This clonotype was seen ten or more times. The rearrangement joins TRBV20-1 to TRBJ2-3; D remains unclear. This CDR3 is built from 13 residues. Germline V CDR1 and CDR2: DFQATT, SNEGSKA (reference sequence). V was clipped by 2 bases and J by 3 bases, with 9 bases between them. CDR3 protein: CSARLVGTDTQYF. In DNA, the CDR3 is TGCAGTGCTAGACTAGTTGGTACAGATACGCAGTATTTT.

CDR3 DNA sequence: TGTGCCAGCAGCGCTAACGTGAGAGAGACCCAGTACTTC. It is translated as CASSANVRETQYF. The V gene is TRBV6-6, the J gene TRBJ2-5; D is unresolved. The CDR3 contains 13 residues. V lost 6 bases, J lost 4 bases, and 12 bases lay in between. The germline V gene encodes CDR1 MNHNY and CDR2 SVGAGI (reference sequence).

This clonotype has only a few counts. The gene calls are TRBV7-2 and TRBJ2-3; perhaps TRBD2 as D (5 bases). In germline, CDR1 is SGHTA, CDR2 FQGNSA. V dropped 1 base and J dropped 3 bases, with 14 bases sitting between them. This CDR3 comprises 16 residues. CDR3 in amino acids: CASSLVPGRGTDTQYF. CDR3 DNA: TGTGCCAGCAGCTTAGTACCCGGCCGGGGTACAGATACGCAGTATTTT. Drawing the rest from reference TRBV7-2 and TRBJ2-3, the complete variable domain is GAGVSQSPSNKVTEKGKDVELRCDPISGHTALYWYRQSLGQGLEFLIYFQGNSAPDKSGLPSDRFSAERTGGSVSTLTIQRTQQEDSAVYLCASSLVPGRGTDTQYFGPGTRLTVL.

This clonotype appeared many times. V and J are TRBV11-2 and TRBJ2-1, with TRBD2 matching over 8 bases. The CDR3 has 15 residues. Germline CDR1 SGHAT, CDR2 FQNNGV. V was clipped by 4 bases and J by 7 bases; unmatched bases: 9. The CDR3 protein is CASSSPAGVGNEQFF. CDR3 bases: TGTGCCAGCAGCTCCCCAGCGGGAGTGGGTAATGAGCAGTTCTTC.

This clonotype was observed many times. The J gene is TRBJ2-7, the V gene TRBV5-1, with D uncertain. The ends were cut back, 1 base at V and 5 bases at J, with 7 bases in the middle. The germline CDR1 and CDR2 sequences are SGHRS and YFSETQ. There are 12 residues in the CDR3. The CDR3 here is CASSLFADEQYF. The CDR3 nucleotides are TGCGCCAGCAGCTTGTTTGCCGACGAGCAGTACTTC.

The chain employs TRBV5-1 and TRBJ1-3; unclear D gene. Germline lookup yields CDR1 SGHRS and CDR2 YFSETQ. Trimming shortened V by 0 bases and J by 1 base, and 11 bases separated the two germline ends. This CDR3 contains 16 residues. The CDR3 nucleotides are TGCGCCAGCAGCTTGGCGGTTCTTGGATCTGGAAACACCATATATTTT. Encoded protein: CASSLAVLGSGNTIYF.

In this sample, this clonotype turned up many times. One junction end does not reproduce the germline sequence, and a read error may be involved. CDR3 DNA: TGTGCCAGCAGTTTGACCGGGACTAGCAGAGATACGCAGTATTTT. Encoded protein: CASSLTGTSRDTQYF. The gene calls are TRBV12-3 or TRBV12-4 and TRBJ2-3, with 9 bases aligning to TRBD2. The CDR3 contains 15 residues.

The sample holds many counts of this clonotype. V usage is TRBV11-2 and J usage is TRBJ2-5, with 11 bases identical to TRBD2. Per the germline V gene, CDR1 is SGHAT and CDR2 is FQNNGV. V shed 5 bases and J 4 bases; nucleotides not matched to a gene: 6. The CDR3 loop spans 15 amino acids. The CDR3 nucleotides are TGTGCCAGCAGCCCACTAGCGGGAGTGGGAGAGACCCAGTACTTC. It specifies CASSPLAGVGETQYF.

There are a few counts of this clonotype. The V call is TRBV6-1, the J call TRBJ2-7; D is undetermined. Trimming stripped 6 bases from V and 0 bases from J, with 21 bases between. Germline V CDR1 and CDR2: MNHNS, SASEGT. This CDR3 comprises 17 residues. The CDR3 spells CASSRGATRGRSYEQYF. CDR3 nucleotides: TGTGCCAGCAGCCGCGGAGCGACCAGAGGCCGCTCCTACGAGCAGTACTTC.

This clonotype was picked up a small number of times. This rearrangement joins TRBV20-1 to TRBJ1-2; weak D call: TRBD1 (5 bases). Looked up from germline, CDR1 is DFQATT and CDR2 is SNEGSKA (reference sequence). This CDR3 has 13 residues. Between the trimmed V and J ends, which lost 5 bases and 6 bases, there was a span of 16 bases. DNA for the CDR3: TGCAGTGCTGCTAAGGGGATTGTTGATGGCTACACCTTC. This translates into CSAAKGIVDGYTF.

This clonotype was seen a handful of times. The J gene is TRBJ1-3, the V gene TRBV5-5, with D tentatively TRBD1 (6 bases). Germline CDR1 and CDR2: SGHKS and YYEKEE (reference sequence). V lost 0 bases and J 8 bases, leaving 21 bases between the germline ends. CDR3 length equals 17 residues. CDR3 protein: CASSLDTGSSLLDTIYF. The CDR3 DNA is TGTGCCAGCAGCTTGGACACAGGGAGCTCTTTGTTGGACACCATATATTTT.

This clonotype came up many times. The chain recombines TRBV20-1 with TRBJ2-5; 7 bases line up with TRBD1. CDR1 is DFQATT and CDR2 is SNEGSKA in the germline V gene (reference sequence). The CDR3 has 14 residues. V dropped 5 bases and J dropped 3; count of bases not matched to a gene: 9. This chain's CDR3 is CSASSGTVKETQYF. CDR3 nucleotide sequence: TGCAGTGCTTCTTCCGGGACAGTAAAAGAGACCCAGTACTTC.

The sample holds many counts of this clonotype. This chain links TRBV29-1 with TRBJ2-3; D uncertain. Germline V gene lookup returns CDR1 SQVTM and CDR2 ANQGSEA. The germline V and J ends were trimmed by 7 bases and 5 bases, with 7 bases remaining between them. The CDR3 runs 10 residues. CDR3 amino acids: CSGKRDTQYF. CDR3 in DNA: TGCAGCGGAAAAAGAGATACGCAGTATTTT.

V and J are TRBV6-2 or TRBV6-3 and TRBJ2-3, with D perhaps TRBD1 or TRBD2 (6 bases each). Germline loops: CDR1 MNHEY, CDR2 SVGEGT. This CDR3 has 15 residues. V lost 2 bases and J lost 9, with 18 bases in between. The CDR3 DNA reads as TGTGCCAGCAGTTACGGGGGGCCGGGAATCGCGACGCAGTATTTT. Encoded protein: CASSYGGPGIATQYF.

Concerning this clonotype itself: The junction and the germline gene differ at one end; a read error may be behind it. V is TRBV7-9 and J is TRBJ1-3; maybe TRBD1 (5 bases). CDR1 and CDR2 (germline): SEHNR, FQNEAQ (reference sequence). The CDR3 loop spans 15 amino acids. The CDR3 DNA sequence: TGTGCCGGCAGCTTAGTTCTGGGGACCGGAAACACCATATATTTT. This gives the protein CAGSLVLGTGNTIYF.

Many counts were recorded for this clonotype. Written as DNA, the CDR3 is TGCGCCAGCAGCTTCAGCCAGGGAGGTGCTGAAGCTTTCTTT. It is translated as CASSFSQGGAEAFF. The rearrangement uses TRBV5-1 and TRBJ1-1; weak D call: TRBD1 (5 bases). Germline lookup yields CDR1 SGHRS and CDR2 YFSETQ. CDR3 length: 14 residues. With 2 bases removed from V and 6 bases from J, the gap between germline ends came to 14 bases. Complete variable domain (other parts from reference TRBV5-1 and TRBJ1-1): KAGVTQTPRYLIKTRGQQVTLSCSPISGHRSVSWYQQTPGQGLQFLFEYFSETQRNKGNFPGRFSGRQFSNSRSEMNVSTLELGDSALYLCASSFSQGGAEAFFGQGTRLTVV.

This chain joins TRBV3-1 and TRBJ2-1, with TRBD1 as a possible D gene (5 bases). Per the germline V gene, CDR1 is LGHDT and CDR2 is YNNKEL (reference sequence). Trimming left V 2 bases short and J 4 bases short, with 15 bases between. The length of the CDR3 is 16 residues. CDR3 region: CASSQPGATDYNEQFF. The CDR3 DNA reads TGTGCCAGCAGCCAACCAGGAGCGACAGATTACAATGAGCAGTTCTTC.

This chain links TRBV5-1 with TRBJ2-2, with 7 bases that match TRBD1. Per the germline V gene, CDR1 is SGHRS and CDR2 is YFSETQ. CDR3 length equals 15 residues. V lost 4 bases to trimming and J lost 8 bases; unmatched junction nucleotides: 11. Here the CDR3 DNA reads TGCGCCAGCAGCCTGGAGACACAGGGGCAAGGGGAGCTGTTTTTT. It specifies CASSLETQGQGELFF.